The present entry profiles one TCR beta chain with its context. No antigen is known for it. The data were obtained in a study of cytomegalovirus exposure and HLA in healthy donors. The study, taken as a whole, reports: Across all donors, roughly uniform sequencing depth was an assumption of the presence/absence analyses. In a later analysis, V- and J-gene trimming of beta chains associated with a DCLRE1C missense variant, replicated independently. Reportedly, fewer N-insertions than the approximately 700-donor mean appeared in an Asian-associated ancestry cluster in a later analysis.

Vbeta (60) and Jbeta (13) primers were used in the PCR. The repertoire was sequenced with immunoSEQ multiplex PCR; TCRdb's copy has only in-frame clones and lacks some. The sample has roughly 100,000 clones; the top ten hold 3.5%. The CDR3 consists of 15 residues. The germline gives CDR1 LGHNA, CDR2 YSLEER. Trimming at V came to 0 bases and at J to 10 bases, leaving 9 bases not matched to a gene. J is TRBJ1-2 and V is TRBV4-3, with TRBD1 matching 9 bases. This receptor was taken from a man aged 40-50 years in good health and CMV-seronegative. The source material was PBMCs. The chain's CDR3 is CASSQDHRQGDLYTF. The CDR3 DNA is TGCGCCAGCAGCCAAGATCACCGACAGGGGGACCTCTACACCTTC.